This T cell receptor beta chain was sequenced during a study of shared clonotypes between healthy human individuals (dated by TCRdb to about 2020). For context, the study as a whole: The cohort included three men and a couple of women between 18 and 49 years of age. Per donor, three plates each were used for CD4 naive and CD4 memory, two for CD8 naive, and one for CD8 memory. Blood TCR repertoires of several healthy adults were deeply sequenced to estimate repertoire size and the extent of clonotype sharing between individuals. Libraries were prepared and TCR repertoires were sequenced by different laboratories using diverse techniques, in order to increase sequencing depth and limit assay-specific biases. Per donor, leukapheresis produced somewhere between about 0.94 and 9 billion PBMCs. General findings and caveats noted by the study authors: Naive subsets generally had larger estimated clonotype richness than memory subsets. Pairwise subsampling indicated that sequencing depth was expected to affect the degree of clonotype sharing among donors. Compared with non-shared clonotypes, clonotypes shared by all four sorted-subset donors had higher generation probabilities. Around 5% of naive CD4, around 4% of naive CD8, approximately 2% of memory CD4, and approximately 0.39% of memory CD8 clonotypes were shared across a few donors. Because the study included a small number of donors, the genetic and exposure-history diversity represented was limited. Rarefaction of sorted-subset datasets indicated incomplete sequencing despite the large sequencing depth. Sampling was limited to blood, and TCR repertoires in tissue likely differ from TCR repertoires in blood.

TCR CDR3 regions were amplified from genomic DNA by multiplex PCR using the deep immunoSEQ assay. Genomic DNA extracted from each cell subset was distributed evenly over all wells of several immunoSEQ 96-well plates, and each plate served as one replicate. For sorted subsets, 200 to 250 ng genomic DNA, equal to 25,000 to 35,000 T cell genomes, was loaded into each replicate PCR. The purified libraries were quantified using a Qubit 3.0 fluorometer, sized with a Bioanalyzer 2100, and then quantified again using the KAPA Library Quantification kit. Every immunoSEQ 96-well plate was sequenced on a separate single-read 150-cycle Illumina NextSeq 550 flow cell. The authors' pipeline ran thus. The immunoSEQ output contained only junctional sequences without quality scores, so filtering could not match that applied to full-length reads. To assign V/J genes and CDR3, sequences were annotated using PyIR, a Python wrapper for IgBLAST v1.9, with IMGT germline references. Any read was removed if the V/J assignment was weak (E-value above 1e-6), the CDR3 was missing, or the read contained stop codons, out-of-frame junctions, or ambiguous translated residues. V3J clonotypes were defined by identical inferred V gene, J gene, and CDR3 amino acid sequence. The percentage overlap between two repertoires was calculated by dividing the number of shared unique clonotypes by the size of the smaller repertoire. Three approaches were used to assess repertoire richness: RTK rarefaction, the Chao1 estimator, and Recon v2.1 estimates of unobserved clonotypes. For all TCRbeta clonotypes obtained by the gDNA method from a handful of donors, generation probabilities were computed with OLGA. TCRdb holds this immuneACCESS table with in-frame rearrangements only. Some clones are missing; in checked studies, unresolved V genes explain under half, and the rest has no known cause. For V, J and clone size, that table is used; D and trimming come from the DNA. Counted in this sample were some 1.4 million clones; around 97% of them appeared once. The ten largest make up roughly 1.2% of the sample.

Healthy HIV-negative adults with no recently reported acute infections or vaccinations were included as donors. Every donor was a Caucasian adult residing in Nashville, Tennessee, USA. CD4+ T cells were enriched by magnetic negative selection; naive cells were then positively selected on CD45RA, and the negative fraction formed the memory subset. Blood was collected by leukapheresis, and PBMCs were isolated by Ficoll-Histopaque density gradient centrifugation and then cryopreserved in liquid nitrogen vapor phase. Purity and quantity of every magnetically sorted T cell population were checked by analytical flow cytometry. Genomic DNA was isolated from each sorted fraction and quantified by UV absorbance on a Nanodrop 2000c. In regard to this clone: What antigen it recognizes has not been identified. There are no base qualities to consult, and no much larger clone falls within one base.

The CDR3 has 15 amino acids, counting the end cysteine and phenylalanine. The entry retains the CDR3 DNA only, 45 bases that are in frame from base 1. Trimming removed 5 bases from V and 2 bases from J; the gene matches leave 5 bases unexplained. CDR1 is given as ENHRY and CDR2 as SYGVKD, both from the germline V gene. The rearranged chain carries TRBV10-3 and TRBJ2-1, with 8 bases aligning to TRBD2. The TCR originated in a man aged 25 to 45 in good health. What was sequenced was naive CD4+ T cells sorted from blood. The sample's cell subset or site label, in plain terms: CD45RA+ positively selected. In nucleotides, the sequence is TGTGCCATCAGTCTAACTAGCGGCACCTACAATGAGCAGTTCTTC. This sequence encodes CAISLTSGTYNEQFF.